These 32 T cell receptor beta chains were all obtained from the same sample, sequenced in a study of T cell responses to AZD1222 COVID-19 vaccine. Generated by immunoSEQ multiplex PCR, the TCRdb table keeps only in-frame clones and is missing some. The sample shows about 150,000 clones, about 93% of them seen only once. The material sequenced was peripheral blood, taken on day 0 of AZD1222 vaccination. The origin of the receptors is an adult in good health.

This rearrangement joins TRBV7-9 to TRBJ2-3; TRBD2 aligns across 11 bases. The CDR3 has 18 amino acids. V shed 4 bases and J 10 bases; nucleotides not matched to a gene: 19. Germline V gene sequence: CDR1 SEHNR, CDR2 FQNEAQ (reference sequence). CDR3 in amino acids: CASSSPRASGGSGGAQYF. The CDR3 nucleotides read TGTGCCAGCAGCTCCCCCAGGGCTAGCGGGGGGTCAGGCGGGGCGCAGTATTTT. The full variable domain, rest sourced from reference TRBV7-9 and TRBJ2-3, is DTGVSQNPRHKITKRGQNVTFRCDPISEHNRLYWYRQTLGQGPEFLTYFQNEAQLEKSRLLSDRFSAERPKGSFSTLEIQRTEQGDSAMYLCASSSPRASGGSGGAQYFGPGTRLTVL.

The J gene is TRBJ1-3, the V gene TRBV5-4, with D possibly being TRBD1 (6 bases). Looked up from germline, CDR1 is SGHNT and CDR2 is YYREEE (reference sequence). The CDR3 runs to 13 residues. The V gene lost 5 bases and the J gene lost 4 bases, with 10 bases spanning the gap. The CDR3 reads CASSSGQGNTIYF. The CDR3, as DNA: TGTGCCAGCAGTTCGGGACAAGGAAACACCATATATTTT. Variable domain in full (rest from reference TRBV5-4 and TRBJ1-3): ETGVTQSPTHLIKTRGQQVTLRCSSQSGHNTVSWYQQALGQGPQFIFQYYREEENGRGNFPPRFSGLQFPNYSSELNVNALELDDSALYLCASSSGQGNTIYFGEGSWLTVV.

The genes are TRBV7-2 and TRBJ1-1; D is unresolved. Between the trimmed V and J ends, which lost 1 base and 4 bases, there was a span of 7 bases. This CDR3 is 13 amino acids long. Germline loops: CDR1 SGHTA, CDR2 FQGNSA. DNA for the CDR3: TGTGCCAGCAGCTTAGGTGTGGGCACTGAAGCTTTCTTT. It encodes CASSLGVGTEAFF. Complete variable domain (other parts from reference TRBV7-2 and TRBJ1-1): GAGVSQSPSNKVTEKGKDVELRCDPISGHTALYWYRQSLGQGLEFLIYFQGNSAPDKSGLPSDRFSAERTGGSVSTLTIQRTQQEDSAVYLCASSLGVGTEAFFGQGTRLTVV.

The chain is built from TRBV2 and TRBJ1-2; no definite D call. The V gene lost 7 bases and the J gene lost 1 base, with 10 bases spanning the gap. There are 13 residues in the CDR3. Germline CDR1 and CDR2: SNHLY and FYNNEI. CDR3 nucleotide sequence: TGTGCCAGCAAGGAGGACTTTAACTATGGCTACACCTTC. Its translation: CASKEDFNYGYTF.

The CDR3, as DNA: TGTGCCAGCAGCAAAGAACTAGCGGGTTACACCGGGGAGCTGTTTTTT. Translation gives CASSKELAGYTGELFF. The V and J genes are TRBV21-1 and TRBJ2-2; the D segment call TRBD2 is taken from the table without a DNA check. TRBV21-1 is marked as a pseudogene. The CDR3 sequence is 16 residues long.

The rearrangement links TRBV5-4 to TRBJ1-2, with a possible D match to TRBD1 (5 bases). Germline loops: CDR1 SGHNT, CDR2 YYREEE (reference sequence). This CDR3 region has 14 residues. The V gene lost 2 bases and the J gene lost 5 bases, with 13 bases spanning the gap. The CDR3 nucleotides read TGTGCCAGCAGCTTTCAATTGGGGGGTTATGGCTACACCTTC. This encodes CASSFQLGGYGYTF. The complete variable domain, with remaining parts taken from reference TRBV5-4 and TRBJ1-2, reads ETGVTQSPTHLIKTRGQQVTLRCSSQSGHNTVSWYQQALGQGPQFIFQYYREEENGRGNFPPRFSGLQFPNYSSELNVNALELDDSALYLCASSFQLGGYGYTFGSGTRLTVV.

This rearrangement joins TRBV7-9 to TRBJ1-2; D uncertain. V lost 1 base to trimming and J lost 4 bases, with 10 bases between them. Per the germline V gene, CDR1 is SEHNR and CDR2 is FQNEAQ (reference sequence). This CDR3 region has 14 residues. CDR3 loop: CASSLESPTYGYTF. The CDR3, as DNA: TGTGCCAGCAGCTTAGAATCACCTACCTATGGCTACACCTTC.

The chain combines TRBV7-9 with TRBJ1-4, with a weak D call TRBD1 (5 bases). Germline V gene data show CDR1 as SEHNR and CDR2 as FQNEAQ (reference sequence). The CDR3 is 14 amino acids. Trimming took off 4 bases at V and 7 bases at J, with 13 bases between the two ends. CDR3 protein: CASSSTHGGEKLFF. CDR3 bases: TGTGCCAGCAGCTCGACCCACGGGGGTGAAAAACTGTTTTTT.

This clone has just one count. The CDR3 loop reads CASKGGNRGNEQFF. CDR3 bases: TGTGCCAGCAAAGGAGGAAATCGGGGCAATGAGCAGTTCTTC. The chain carries TRBV11-2 and TRBJ2-1; D perhaps matches TRBD2 (5 bases). This CDR3 is 14 amino acids long. Trimming shortened V by 7 bases and J by 6 bases, and 16 bases separated the two germline ends. Germline V CDR1 and CDR2: SGHAT, FQNNGV.

CDR3 coding DNA: TGTGCCAGCAGTTTGGGACAGAAGATTTATGGCTACACCTTC. Its protein product is CASSLGQKIYGYTF. J is TRBJ1-2 and V is TRBV28, with 7 bases fitting TRBD1. CDR3 length equals 14 residues. Germline values: CDR1 MDHEN, CDR2 SYDVKM. The trim removed 3 bases at V and 5 bases at J, leaving 6 bases unmatched.

The chain has TRBV4-1 and TRBJ1-1, with unresolved D. The CDR3 is made up of 14 amino acids. CDR1 and CDR2 (germline): MGHRA, YSYEKL. Trimming cost V 1 base and J 1 base, with 7 bases left between them. CDR3 protein: CASSQGPQNTEAFF. The CDR3 nucleotides are TGCGCCAGCAGCCAAGGTCCACAGAACACTGAAGCTTTCTTT.

The genes are TRBV10-2 and TRBJ2-7; D possibly corresponds to TRBD2 (5 bases). V dropped 3 bases and J dropped 3 bases, with 9 bases sitting between them. CDR3 size: 13 residues. Germline loops: CDR1 WSHSY, CDR2 SAAADI. The CDR3 region is CASSDRGNYEQYF. Here the CDR3 DNA reads TGCGCCAGCAGTGACCGGGGTAACTACGAGCAGTACTTC.

This chain links TRBV6-5 with TRBJ2-7; 10 bases fit TRBD1. CDR3 size: 13 residues. The V gene's germline CDR1 is MNHEY and CDR2 SVGAGI. J gave up 3 bases and V 8 bases, and 4 bases lay outside the gene matches. CDR3 region: CASRDRGYYEQYF. The CDR3 coding sequence is TGTGCCAGCCGGGACAGGGGATACTACGAGCAGTACTTC.

The chain carries TRBV3-1 (or the pseudogene TRBV3-2) and TRBJ1-2; D remains unclear. V was trimmed by 1 base and J by 7 bases, leaving 13 bases between them. Per the germline V gene, CDR1 is LGHDT and CDR2 is YNNKEL (reference sequence). CDR3 length: 14 residues. CDR3: CASSQGVTQSGYTF. The CDR3 coding sequence is TGTGCCAGCAGCCAAGGGGTCACCCAGTCTGGCTACACCTTC.

The J gene is TRBJ1-6, the V gene TRBV14, with D possibly TRBD1 on 6 matching bases. Germline V gives CDR1 SGHDN, CDR2 FVKESK. The V and J ends lost 4 bases and 4 bases respectively, with 11 bases between them. This CDR3 comprises 15 residues. The DNA for the CDR3 is TGTGCCAGCAGCCCTGGACAGAGTTATAATTCACCCCTCCACTTT. Translating it yields CASSPGQSYNSPLHF.

This rearrangement joins TRBV6-4 to TRBJ1-2; 8 bases map to TRBD1. The trim removed 2 bases at V and 4 bases at J, leaving 0 bases unmatched. The length of the CDR3 is 13 residues. Germline V CDR1 and CDR2: MRHNA, SNTAGT. The DNA of the CDR3 is TGTGCCAGCAGTGACGGACAGGGCTATGGCTACACCTTC. This gives the protein CASSDGQGYGYTF.

V usage is TRBV2 and J usage is TRBJ1-5; no definite D call. The germline V and J ends were trimmed by 0 bases and 5 bases, with 8 bases remaining between them. The CDR3 is 14 amino acids. The germline V gene has CDR1 SNHLY and CDR2 FYNNEI. CDR3 in amino acids: CASSEAAAYQPQHF. DNA for the CDR3: TGTGCCAGCAGTGAAGCGGCCGCATATCAGCCCCAGCATTTT.

V gene TRBV9 combines with J gene TRBJ2-2; 7 bases map to TRBD2. The germline V gene encodes CDR1 SGDLS and CDR2 YYNGEE. V dropped 5 bases and J dropped 0; count of bases not matched to a gene: 4. This CDR3 contains 15 residues. This CDR3 reads CASRPAGSNTGELFF. For the CDR3, the DNA is TGTGCCAGCAGGCCAGCGGGATCGAACACCGGGGAGCTGTTTTTT.

The chain combines TRBV18 with TRBJ1-1; D not certain. V lost 3 bases, J lost 4 bases, and 18 bases lay in between. Germline CDR1 reads KGHSH; CDR2 reads LQKENI. CDR3 size: 16 residues. The CDR3 bases are TGTGCCAGCTCACCCGCGGCGGCAAGTCGTATCACTGAAGCTTTCTTT. It translates to CASSPAAASRITEAFF.

The chain recombines TRBV5-1 with TRBJ2-3; tentative D call: TRBD2 (6 bases). In germline, CDR1 is SGHRS, CDR2 YFSETQ. V was pared by 5 bases and J by 3 bases, with 13 bases between. This CDR3 is built from 14 residues. The CDR3 here is CASSIGSMTDTQYF. CDR3 in DNA: TGCGCCAGCAGTATCGGGAGTATGACAGATACGCAGTATTTT. The variable domain in full, completed from reference TRBV5-1 and TRBJ2-3, reads KAGVTQTPRYLIKTRGQQVTLSCSPISGHRSVSWYQQTPGQGLQFLFEYFSETQRNKGNFPGRFSGRQFSNSRSEMNVSTLELGDSALYLCASSIGSMTDTQYFGPGTRLTVL.

This chain uses TRBV9 with TRBJ2-2; D possibly corresponds to TRBD2 (6 bases). The CDR3 totals 18 residues. The germline CDR1 and CDR2 sequences are SGDLS and YYNGEE. The ends were cut back, 0 bases at V and 1 base at J, with 16 bases in the middle. CDR3 protein: CASSVAAWAGMNTGELFF. In DNA, the CDR3 is TGTGCCAGCAGCGTAGCTGCCTGGGCGGGGATGAACACCGGGGAGCTGTTTTTT.

In this sample, this clone turned up once. The V call is TRBV11-2, the J call TRBJ2-5; D may be TRBD2 (5 bases). The germline V gene has CDR1 SGHAT and CDR2 FQNNGV. There are 12 residues in the CDR3. V was pared by 5 bases and J by 6 bases, with 10 bases between. CDR3 loop: CASSPTGKTQYF. The CDR3 DNA follows: TGTGCCAGCAGCCCCACGGGGAAGACCCAGTACTTC.

The V call is TRBV20-1, the J call TRBJ1-5; D is unclear. V lost 3 bases and J 2 bases, leaving 11 bases between the germline ends. The CDR3 is 14 residues long. The germline V gene has CDR1 DFQATT and CDR2 SNEGSKA (reference sequence). DNA of the CDR3: TGCAGTGCTAGTCGGGTCGAGGGCAATCAGCCCCAGCATTTT. Its translation is CSASRVEGNQPQHF.

The table lists this clone with a few counts. The CDR3 sequence: CASSLGVASYEQYF. In DNA form, the CDR3 reads TGTGCCAGCAGCTTAGGGGTGGCCTCCTACGAGCAGTACTTC. This chain links TRBV11-2 with TRBJ2-7, with D uncertain. V was trimmed by 1 base and J by 0 bases, leaving 7 bases between them. Per the germline V gene, CDR1 is SGHAT and CDR2 is FQNNGV. CDR3 length equals 14 residues.

This rearrangement joins TRBV9 to TRBJ1-2; D might be TRBD1 (5 bases). From germline, CDR1 is SGDLS and CDR2 YYNGEE. V was cut by 0 bases and J by 10 bases, with 19 bases left in between. This CDR3 has 15 amino acids. CDR3 sequence reads: CASSVGLGRGRSYTF. In DNA form, the CDR3 reads TGTGCCAGCAGCGTAGGTCTTGGCCGGGGCCGCTCCTACACCTTC.

The genes are TRBV5-8 and TRBJ1-2, with D perhaps TRBD1 (6 bases). CDR3 size: 14 residues. The V gene's germline CDR1 is SGHTS and CDR2 YDEGEE. V was clipped by 1 base and J by 4 bases, with 11 bases between them. This CDR3 reads CASSLLDSVYGYTF. The CDR3 nucleotides are TGTGCCAGCAGCTTGCTGGACAGCGTCTATGGCTACACCTTC.

This chain uses TRBV11-2 with TRBJ1-2; 9 positions agree with TRBD1. Unmatched junction bases numbered 11, after V lost 4 bases and J lost 5 bases. Germline CDR1 and CDR2: SGHAT and FQNNGV. This CDR3 spans 16 amino acids. This chain's CDR3 is CASSSIYRQGGYGYTF. CDR3 in DNA: TGTGCCAGCAGCTCCATCTACCGACAGGGGGGTTATGGCTACACCTTC.

V usage is TRBV12-3 or TRBV12-4 and J usage is TRBJ1-5; D is unclear. V lost 2 bases to trimming and J lost 7 bases, with 9 bases between them. The CDR3 runs 13 residues. DNA for the CDR3: TGTGCCAGCAGTTTACATACCCCCCAGCCCCAGCATTTT. Translation: CASSLHTPQPQHF.

The chain recombines TRBV9 with TRBJ2-7; maybe TRBD1 (6 bases). The CDR3 loop spans 17 amino acids. V lost 4 bases and J 3 bases, leaving 23 bases between the germline ends. Germline assignment: CDR1 SGDLS and CDR2 YYNGEE. In DNA form, the CDR3 reads TGTGCCAGCAGCCCCCCGGTGGGGGAAGGGGGAAGCTACGAGCAGTACTTC. Its translation: CASSPPVGEGGSYEQYF.

The CDR3 region is CASSQEGLAGGDEQFF. The CDR3 DNA reads as TGCGCCAGCAGCCAAGAAGGCCTAGCGGGAGGGGATGAGCAGTTCTTC. The rearrangement joins TRBV4-1 to TRBJ2-1; 12 positions match TRBD2. This CDR3 is 16 amino acids long. Trimming at V came to 0 bases and at J to 8 bases, leaving 5 bases not matched to a gene. Germline CDR1 is MGHRA and CDR2 is YSYEKL.

The V gene is TRBV2, the J gene TRBJ2-7; 11 bases are a match to TRBD2. Germline CDR1 reads SNHLY; CDR2 reads FYNNEI. The CDR3 contains 14 residues. With 6 bases clipped from V and 3 bases from J, the junction kept 4 bases outside the gene matches. CDR3 protein: CASRRLAGFYEQYF. CDR3 in DNA: TGTGCCAGCAGGAGACTAGCGGGGTTCTACGAGCAGTACTTC.

The chain has TRBV2 and TRBJ1-1; D not certain. The CDR3 loop spans 13 amino acids. Looked up from germline, CDR1 is SNHLY and CDR2 is FYNNEI. The V and J ends lost 11 bases and 0 bases respectively, with 13 bases between them. The chain's CDR3 is CASQTGMNTEAFF. CDR3 coding DNA: TGTGCCTCACAGACGGGAATGAACACTGAAGCTTTCTTT. The full variable domain, its missing parts supplied by reference TRBV2 and TRBJ1-1, is EPEVTQTPSHQVTQMGQEVILRCVPISNHLYFYWYRQILGQKVEFLVSFYNNEISEKSEIFDDQFSVERPDGSNFTLKIRSTKLEDSAMYFCASQTGMNTEAFFGQGTRLTVV.